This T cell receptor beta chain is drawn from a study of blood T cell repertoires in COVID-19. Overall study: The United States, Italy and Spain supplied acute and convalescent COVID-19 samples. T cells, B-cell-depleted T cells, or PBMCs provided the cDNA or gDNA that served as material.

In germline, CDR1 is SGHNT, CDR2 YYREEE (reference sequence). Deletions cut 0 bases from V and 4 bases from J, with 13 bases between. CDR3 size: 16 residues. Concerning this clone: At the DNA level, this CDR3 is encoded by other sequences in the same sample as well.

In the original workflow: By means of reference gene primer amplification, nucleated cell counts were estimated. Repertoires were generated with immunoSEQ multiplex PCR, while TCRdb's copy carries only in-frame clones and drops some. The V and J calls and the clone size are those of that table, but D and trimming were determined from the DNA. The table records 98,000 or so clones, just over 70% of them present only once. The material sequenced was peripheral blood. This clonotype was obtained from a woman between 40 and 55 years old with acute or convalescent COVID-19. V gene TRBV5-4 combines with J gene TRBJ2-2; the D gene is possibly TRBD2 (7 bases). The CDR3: CASSLDPGGGTGELFF. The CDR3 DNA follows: TGTGCCAGCAGCTTGGATCCGGGGGGCGGCACCGGGGAGCTGTTTTTT.